This TCR beta chain was recorded in a study of cytomegalovirus exposure and HLA in healthy donors. A note on this clone: As yet, its antigen is unknown.

CDR1 SGHTS and CDR2 YDEGEE come from the germline V gene. This CDR3 region has 13 residues. Trimming stripped 0 bases from V and 6 bases from J, with 6 bases between. The PCR made use of 60 Vbeta and 13 Jbeta primers. Clones were read by immunoSEQ multiplex PCR, and TCRdb kept only the in-frame ones, dropping some. The table lists fewer than 200,000 clones, roughly 79% of them singletons, with around 1.3% in the top ten. General study findings and limits: Further analysis, carried out later, found HLA-associated TCR beta chains more clonally expanded than equally common other chains.

The chain carries TRBV5-8 and TRBJ2-2; D is uncertain. The specimen was PBMCs. The origin of this receptor is a woman between 45 and 60 years old in good health and CMV-seronegative. CDR3 DNA sequence: TGTGCCAGCAGCTTGGCCGCGGCCGGGGAGCTGTTTTTT. It specifies CASSLAAAGELFF.